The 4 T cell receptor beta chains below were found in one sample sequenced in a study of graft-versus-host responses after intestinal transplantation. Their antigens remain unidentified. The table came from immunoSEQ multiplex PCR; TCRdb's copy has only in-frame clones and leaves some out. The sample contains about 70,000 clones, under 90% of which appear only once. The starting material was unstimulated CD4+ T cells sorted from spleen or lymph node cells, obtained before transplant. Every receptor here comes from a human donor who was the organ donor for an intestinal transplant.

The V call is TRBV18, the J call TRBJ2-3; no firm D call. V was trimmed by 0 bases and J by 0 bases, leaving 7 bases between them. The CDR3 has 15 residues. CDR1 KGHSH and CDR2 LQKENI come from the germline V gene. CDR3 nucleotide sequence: TGTGCCAGCTCACCACCCTCCCGTAGCACAGATACGCAGTATTTT. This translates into CASSPPSRSTDTQYF.

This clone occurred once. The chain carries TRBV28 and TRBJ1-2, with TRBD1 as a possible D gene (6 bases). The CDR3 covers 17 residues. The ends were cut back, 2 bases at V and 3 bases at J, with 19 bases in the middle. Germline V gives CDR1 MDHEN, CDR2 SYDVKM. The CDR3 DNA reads TGTGCCAGCAGTTTACAGACAGGCTCCTTTAGGGACTATGGCTACACCTTC. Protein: CASSLQTGSFRDYGYTF.

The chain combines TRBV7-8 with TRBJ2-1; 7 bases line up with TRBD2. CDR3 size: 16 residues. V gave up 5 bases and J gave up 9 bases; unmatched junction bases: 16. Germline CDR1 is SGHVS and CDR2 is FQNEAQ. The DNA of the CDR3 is TGTGCCAGCAGCGGTCCGGGACTACACCCCACAATTGAGCAGTTCTTC. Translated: CASSGPGLHPTIEQFF.

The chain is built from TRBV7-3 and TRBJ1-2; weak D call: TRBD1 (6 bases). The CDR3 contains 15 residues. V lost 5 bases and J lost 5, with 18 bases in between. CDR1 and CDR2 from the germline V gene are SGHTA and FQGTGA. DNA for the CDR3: TGTGCCAGCAGCGATAGGCAGGGGCAAAAATATGGCTACACCTTC. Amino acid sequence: CASSDRQGQKYGYTF.